This passage covers 27 T cell receptor beta chains from one sample sequenced in a study of shared clonotypes between healthy human individuals. Terminally differentiated effector memory CD45RA+ cells were left out of the naive CD8 fraction, which was CD45RO-negative and positively selected for CCR7. The protocol was immunoSEQ multiplex PCR, while the TCRdb copy is restricted to in-frame clones and leaves out a portion. The sample holds about 2.1 million clones, about 93% seen once. Sequenced input: naive CD8+ T cells from PBMCs. The receptors were sampled from a man aged 18-30 years in good health. Some clones in this sample may be carry-over from other donors' samples.

The J gene is TRBJ1-5, the V gene TRBV6-1, with D possibly matching TRBD1 (6 bases). Per the germline V gene, CDR1 is MNHNS and CDR2 is SASEGT. There are 15 residues in the CDR3. V gave up 2 bases and J gave up 5 bases, with 13 bases separating them. Written as DNA, the CDR3 is TGTGCCAGCAGTGAAAAAAAGGGGGACTATCAGCCCCAGCATTTT. It translates to CASSEKKGDYQPQHF.

The chain employs TRBV28 and TRBJ1-5; 9 bases align to TRBD1. Unmatched junction bases numbered 2, after V lost 8 bases and J lost 3 bases. The CDR3 totals 13 residues. In germline, CDR1 is MDHEN, CDR2 SYDVKM. DNA for the CDR3: TGTGCCAGCGGGACAGGGCCCAATCAGCCCCAGCATTTT. Its translation is CASGTGPNQPQHF.

The rearrangement joins TRBV27 to TRBJ2-2, with D tentatively TRBD1 (6 bases). The germline V and J ends were trimmed by 5 bases and 6 bases, with 13 bases remaining between them. CDR1 is MNHEY and CDR2 is SMNVEV in the germline V gene (reference sequence). The CDR3 runs 14 residues. The CDR3 here is CASSESGEPGELFF. CDR3 in DNA: TGTGCCAGCAGTGAGTCAGGGGAACCCGGGGAGCTGTTTTTT.

J is TRBJ2-6 and V is TRBV7-2; no clear D gene. CDR3 length: 15 residues. Trimming stripped 5 bases from V and 3 bases from J, with 11 bases between. Germline loops: CDR1 SGHTA, CDR2 FQGNSA. The chain's CDR3 is CASSRITVGANVLTF. CDR3 nucleotides: TGTGCCAGCAGCCGAATCACCGTTGGGGCCAACGTCCTGACTTTC.

This clone appeared a single time. For the CDR3, the DNA is TGTGCCAGTAGTGCGCATAGCGGGAGGGCCACAGATACGCAGTATTTT. It specifies CASSAHSGRATDTQYF. The chain couples TRBV19 to TRBJ2-3; 11 nucleotides align to TRBD2. The CDR3 totals 16 residues. Germline V CDR1 and CDR2: LNHDA, SQIVND (reference sequence). The J segment lost 2 bases and the V segment lost 5 bases, leaving 6 bases of the junction unmatched.

This rearrangement joins TRBV9 to TRBJ1-5, with D possibly matching TRBD1 (5 bases). This CDR3 is built from 13 residues. The germline CDR1 and CDR2 sequences are SGDLS and YYNGEE. V lost 0 bases, J lost 8 bases, and 9 bases lay in between. CDR3 DNA sequence: TGTGCCAGCAGCGTAGAGGGGCGGGAGCCCCAGCATTTT. Its protein is CASSVEGREPQHF.

The chain recombines TRBV9 with TRBJ2-3, with D tentatively TRBD2 (5 bases). Trimming took off 3 bases at V and 0 bases at J, with 17 bases between the two ends. Germline V gives CDR1 SGDLS, CDR2 YYNGEE. The CDR3 runs 17 residues. The CDR3 region has the DNA TGTGCCAGCAGCGCCCCGAAGTGGCCTAGCAGCACAGATACGCAGTATTTT. It translates to CASSAPKWPSSTDTQYF.

This chain links TRBV27 with TRBJ2-7; unclear D gene. Trimming cost V 4 bases and J 3 bases, with 13 bases left between them. Germline CDR1 MNHEY, CDR2 SMNVEV (reference sequence). The CDR3 sequence is 14 residues long. CDR3 amino acids: CASSYSRAHYEQYF. The DNA for the CDR3 is TGTGCCAGCAGTTATAGCCGGGCCCACTACGAGCAGTACTTC.

V usage is TRBV28 and J usage is TRBJ2-3; D may be TRBD2 (5 bases). This CDR3 is 14 amino acids long. Looked up from germline, CDR1 is MDHEN and CDR2 is SYDVKM. Trimming pared 6 bases from V and 0 bases from J, leaving 10 bases between. The CDR3 region is CASRPTGSTDTQYF. The CDR3 region has the DNA TGTGCCAGCAGACCGACGGGAAGCACAGATACGCAGTATTTT.

The chain is built from TRBV27 and TRBJ1-4; D not resolved. Deletions cut 3 bases from V and 8 bases from J, with 13 bases between. CDR3 size: 14 residues. Germline loops: CDR1 MNHEY, CDR2 SMNVEV (reference sequence). The CDR3 sequence is CASSLWSSREKLFF. In DNA, the CDR3 is TGTGCCAGCAGTTTGTGGTCTTCCCGGGAAAAACTGTTTTTT.

As regards this clone: One end of the junction fails to match germline, which may point to a read error. The chain uses TRBV5-3 and TRBJ2-1; 11 bases fit TRBD1. TRBV5-3 is filed as an ORF, its function uncertain. This CDR3 spans 15 amino acids. CDR3 nucleotides: TGTGCCAGCAGCTCGAGGACAGGGGGCTGGGATGAGCAGCTCTTC. This sequence encodes CASSSRTGGWDEQLF.

The chain joins TRBV4-1 to TRBJ2-4; 9 bases map to TRBD1. This CDR3 contains 17 residues. The germline gives CDR1 MGHRA, CDR2 YSYEKL. The V gene end was trimmed by 4 bases and the J gene end by 0 bases; junction bases not matched to a gene: 7. The CDR3 DNA follows: TGCGCCAGCAGCCCACCCGGACAGGGGACAGCCAAAAACATTCAGTACTTC. This sequence encodes CASSPPGQGTAKNIQYF.

The chain carries TRBV7-6 and TRBJ1-4; 11 positions agree with TRBD1. The length of the CDR3 is 16 residues. The V segment lost 1 base and the J segment 2 bases; nucleotides outside the gene matches: 0. Germline lookup yields CDR1 SGHVS and CDR2 FNYEAQ. CDR3 protein: CASSLGTGGTNEKLFF. CDR3 nucleotides: TGTGCCAGCAGCTTAGGGACAGGGGGCACTAATGAAAAACTGTTTTTT.

The gene calls are TRBV6-5 and TRBJ2-7, with TRBD2 as a possible D gene (5 bases). Germline CDR1 reads MNHEY; CDR2 reads SVGAGI. This CDR3 contains 14 residues. Trimming stripped 6 bases from V and 7 bases from J, with 19 bases between. The CDR3 loop reads CASSPAGWAWEQYF. CDR3 bases: TGTGCCAGCAGCCCCGCGGGCTGGGCTTGGGAGCAGTACTTC.

This chain uses TRBV27 with TRBJ1-6; 7 bases are shared with TRBD1. Germline V gene sequence: CDR1 MNHEY, CDR2 SMNVEV (reference sequence). This CDR3 region has 14 residues. V lost 4 bases to trimming and J lost 9 bases; unmatched junction nucleotides: 6. CDR3: CASSWTGGGSPLHF. CDR3 DNA sequence: TGTGCCAGCAGTTGGACAGGAGGCGGTTCACCCCTCCACTTT.

This chain uses TRBV2 with TRBJ2-5, with D possibly matching TRBD1 (5 bases). Germline loops: CDR1 SNHLY, CDR2 FYNNEI. The CDR3 contains 16 residues. With 0 bases removed from V and 3 bases from J, the gap between germline ends came to 14 bases. CDR3 sequence: CASSEAGEGLKETQYF. Written as DNA, the CDR3 is TGTGCCAGCAGTGAAGCAGGGGAAGGCCTAAAAGAGACCCAGTACTTC.

This clone showed up just once. The chain carries TRBV6-5 and TRBJ1-2; TRBD1 agrees at 7 bases. With V trimmed by 6 bases and J by 4 bases, 8 bases remained unmatched. This CDR3 is 14 amino acids long. Germline loops: CDR1 MNHEY, CDR2 SVGAGI. This chain's CDR3 is CASRDIQGFYGYTF. The CDR3 DNA reads TGTGCCAGCAGGGATATACAGGGGTTCTATGGCTACACCTTC.

The genes are TRBV28 and TRBJ2-7, with D perhaps TRBD2 (6 bases). The CDR3 length is 13 residues. Germline V CDR1 and CDR2: MDHEN, SYDVKM. The ends were cut back, 8 bases at V and 7 bases at J, with 18 bases in the middle. The DNA for the CDR3 is TGTGCCAGCGTATCCCTCGGCCGGGAGGAGCAGTACTTC. As protein: CASVSLGREEQYF.

The chain combines TRBV2 with TRBJ2-7, with 13 positions matching TRBD2. The CDR3 extends over 18 amino acids. Germline V gene lookup returns CDR1 SNHLY and CDR2 FYNNEI. Unmatched junction bases numbered 13, after V lost 1 base and J lost 7 bases. The CDR3 coding sequence is TGTGCCAGCAGTGAAGAGTTAACCAGGACTAGCGGGGGTGAGGAGCAGTACTTC. This translates into CASSEELTRTSGGEEQYF.

As concerns this clone: In the same sample, other DNA sequences code for this CDR3. This chain uses TRBV9 with TRBJ2-7; a possible D gene is TRBD1 (6 bases). From germline, CDR1 is SGDLS and CDR2 YYNGEE. The CDR3 totals 13 residues. V was clipped by 3 bases and J by 1 base, with 8 bases between them. In DNA, the CDR3 is TGTGCCAGCAGCGCAGGGGTTTCCTACGAGCAGTACTTC. Translated, it gives CASSAGVSYEQYF. The whole variable domain, filled in from reference TRBV9 and TRBJ2-7, reads DSGVTQTPKHLITATGQRVTLRCSPRSGDLSVYWYQQSLDQGLQFLIQYYNGEERAKGNILERFSAQQFPDLHSELNLSSLELGDSALYFCASSAGVSYEQYFGPGTRLTVT.

The gene calls are TRBV10-3 and TRBJ1-1; no clear D. Germline V gene sequence: CDR1 ENHRY, CDR2 SYGVKD. There are 12 residues in the CDR3. V was clipped by 6 bases and J by 0 bases, with 5 bases between them. The CDR3 bases are TGTGCCATCAGGGCGTTGAACACTGAAGCTTTCTTT. Translation: CAIRALNTEAFF.

As DNA, the CDR3 is TGTGCCAGCAGCGCACCTACTAACCCGATCAGCGATGAGCAGTTCTTC. Translation: CASSAPTNPISDEQFF. V usage is TRBV9 and J usage is TRBJ2-1; D gene unclear. The germline V gene encodes CDR1 SGDLS and CDR2 YYNGEE. This CDR3 is built from 16 residues. The V and J ends lost 3 bases and 8 bases respectively, with 21 bases between them.

The CDR3 loop reads CASTPPNREDQPQHF. The CDR3 nucleotides are TGTGCCAGCACCCCACCGAACAGGGAAGATCAGCCCCAGCATTTT. The chain couples TRBV7-9 to TRBJ1-5; D might be TRBD1 (6 bases). The germline V and J ends were trimmed by 7 bases and 5 bases, with 18 bases remaining between them. This CDR3 comprises 15 residues. Germline CDR1 and CDR2: SEHNR and FQNEAQ (reference sequence).

The rearrangement uses TRBV6-5 and TRBJ2-2, with D perhaps TRBD1 (5 bases). Germline V gene data show CDR1 as MNHEY and CDR2 as SVGAGI. Trimming took off 2 bases at V and 5 bases at J, with 12 bases between the two ends. The CDR3 loop spans 15 amino acids. As DNA, the CDR3 is TGTGCCAGCAGTTACCCCAGGGCCGGGACCGGGGAGCTGTTTTTT. Residues: CASSYPRAGTGELFF.

The chain combines TRBV9 with TRBJ2-1, with D possibly matching TRBD2 (6 bases). The CDR3 contains 15 residues. V was clipped by 3 bases and J by 8 bases, with 18 bases between them. Germline V CDR1 and CDR2: SGDLS, YYNGEE. CDR3 amino acids: CASSAKGLPGHEQFF. DNA of the CDR3: TGTGCCAGCAGCGCAAAGGGACTCCCGGGCCATGAGCAGTTCTTC.

The V and J genes are TRBV19 and TRBJ2-3; D call uncertain. Germline V CDR1 and CDR2: LNHDA, SQIVND (reference sequence). This CDR3 has 16 amino acids. V lost 2 bases, J lost 2 bases, and 14 bases lay in between. CDR3 loop: CASSIFWQTNTDTQYF. The CDR3 nucleotides read TGTGCCAGTAGTATATTTTGGCAAACGAACACAGATACGCAGTATTTT. Full variable domain (missing parts from reference TRBV19 and TRBJ2-3): DGGITQSPKYLFRKEGQNVTLSCEQNLNHDAMYWYRQDPGQGLRLIYYSQIVNDFQKGDIAEGYSVSREKKESFPLTVTSAQKNPTAFYLCASSIFWQTNTDTQYFGPGTRLTVL.

The V gene is TRBV2, the J gene TRBJ2-5, with D maybe TRBD1 (6 bases). The CDR3 loop spans 13 amino acids. Germline V gene lookup returns CDR1 SNHLY and CDR2 FYNNEI. V lost 10 bases, J lost 2 bases, and 14 bases lay in between. In DNA form, the CDR3 reads TGTGCCACCAGATTAAGGGGGCAAGAGACCCAGTACTTC. Translated: CATRLRGQETQYF.